This T cell receptor (beta chain) was identified during a study of naive and memory T cell subsets. With 1 base removed from V and 3 bases from J, the gap between germline ends came to 6 bases. Per the germline V gene, CDR1 is MNHNS and CDR2 is SASEGT. The CDR3 is 13 residues long. This clonotype came up many times. Four PCR rounds used nested alpha and beta constant region primers plus the SP2 primer. One entry per CDR3 protein, called by TCRdb with MiXCR from the UMI-ligation and nested PCR reads. This sample yields more than 13,000 distinct CDR3 sequences, of which 4.5% to 6.5% are seen a single time; around 7.5% belongs to the top ten. Treatment reported: skin biopsy from PPD injection site in Mantoux-positive individual. TCR cDNA received a 3' ligated oligonucleotide that carried a UMI. Skin biopsies came from PPD injection sites in Mantoux-positive individuals.

The sequence came from an adult in good health. Sample: skin, taken from a tuberculin skin test site. The gene calls are TRBV6-1 and TRBJ2-5; no definite D call. CDR3 in DNA: TGTGCCAGCAGTGAAGGGATAGAAGAGACCCAGTACTTC. Residues: CASSEGIEETQYF.